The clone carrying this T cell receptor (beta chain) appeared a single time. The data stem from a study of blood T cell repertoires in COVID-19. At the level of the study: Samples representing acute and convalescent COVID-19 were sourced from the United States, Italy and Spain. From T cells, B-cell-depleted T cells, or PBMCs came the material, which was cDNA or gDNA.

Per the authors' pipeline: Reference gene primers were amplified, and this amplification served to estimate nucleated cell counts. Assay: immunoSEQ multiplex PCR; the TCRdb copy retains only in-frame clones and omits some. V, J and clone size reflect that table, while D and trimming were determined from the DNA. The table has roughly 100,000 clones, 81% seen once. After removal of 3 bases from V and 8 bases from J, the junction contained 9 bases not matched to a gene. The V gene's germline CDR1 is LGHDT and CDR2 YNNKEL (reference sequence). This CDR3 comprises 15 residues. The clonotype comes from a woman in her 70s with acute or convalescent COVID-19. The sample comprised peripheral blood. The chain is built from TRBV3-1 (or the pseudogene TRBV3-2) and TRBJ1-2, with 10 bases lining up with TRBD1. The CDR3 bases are TGTGCCAGCAGCCAGATAAGACAGGGGGCCGACGGCTACACCTTC. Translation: CASSQIRQGADGYTF.